This T cell receptor (beta chain) stems from a study of cytomegalovirus exposure and HLA in healthy donors. Findings and limits, study-wide: Common viral pathogens were later found to be apparently linked to several of the most significant clusters. Accurate predictions that matched the HLA-A and HLA-B alleles of most subjects were reportedly made from TCR beta sequences. Most CMV-associated TCR beta chains were later found to appear HLA-restricted. Most TCR beta V segments were productive about 90% or about 30% of the time in an earlier analysis.

The PCR used 60 Vbeta and 13 Jbeta primers. Clones were read by immunoSEQ multiplex PCR, and TCRdb kept only the in-frame ones, dropping some. The sample contains around 180,000 clones, 77% of which appear only once. Looked up from germline, CDR1 is MNHEY and CDR2 is SVGAGI. The CDR3 runs to 15 residues. Trimming left V 6 bases short and J 8 bases short, with 20 bases between. About this clone itself: Its antigen is unidentified.

V gene TRBV6-5 combines with J gene TRBJ2-1, with D perhaps matching TRBD2 (6 bases). Material for sequencing was PBMCs. This clonotype was obtained from a woman in her thirties in good health and CMV-seropositive. CDR3: CASREAGLSYDEQFF. For the CDR3, the DNA is TGTGCCAGCAGGGAGGCGGGACTCTCTTACGATGAGCAGTTCTTC.